A single sample is the source of the 5 T cell receptor beta chains below, sequenced in a study of vaccination effects on CD4 cells after COVID-19. Viral peptide pools were used in the ViraFEST assay to expand antigen-specific CD4+ T cells, and sequencing came afterward. Between days 10 and 11 of culture, CD4+ T cells were separated out. Previously uninfected by SARS-CoV-2, the vaccine recipients also showed negative nucleocapsid antibodies. Here immunoSEQ multiplex PCR was the method, and the copy in TCRdb shows in-frame clones only, minus some. The sample yields about 24,000 clones, roughly 80% seen once. These receptors have no known antigen. The sequencing here drew on CD4+ T cells from PBMCs cultured with HCoV-NL63 spike peptides, taken before COVID-19 vaccination. The origin of the receptors is a human donor who received a COVID-19 vaccine.

The rearrangement joins TRBV18 to TRBJ2-1, with 11 bases that match TRBD2. Looked up from germline, CDR1 is KGHSH and CDR2 is LQKENI. With V trimmed by 7 bases and J by 0 bases, 5 bases remained unmatched. This CDR3 is 16 amino acids long. CDR3 loop: CASLWGLADSYNEQFF. CDR3 sequence (DNA): TGTGCCAGCTTATGGGGACTAGCGGACTCCTACAATGAGCAGTTCTTC.

This chain uses TRBV6-6 with TRBJ1-1; D is ambiguous. Germline CDR1 is MNHNY and CDR2 is SVGAGI (reference sequence). The CDR3 spans 14 residues. The V gene lost 6 bases and the J gene lost 6 bases, with 17 bases spanning the gap. The CDR3 bases are TGTGCCAGCAGCCCAAACCTTGGGTTATCTGAAGCTTTCTTT. Encoded protein: CASSPNLGLSEAFF.

Written as DNA, the CDR3 is TGTGCCAGCAGCTTGGACCGGGTCCATAACTATGGCTACACCTTC. Amino acids: CASSLDRVHNYGYTF. The chain uses TRBV5-4 and TRBJ1-2; no reliable D call. This CDR3 has 15 residues. V was shortened by 0 bases and J by 1 base, with 10 bases between the two germline ends. Germline values: CDR1 SGHNT, CDR2 YYREEE (reference sequence). The variable domain in full, with the rest retrieved from reference TRBV5-4 and TRBJ1-2, is ETGVTQSPTHLIKTRGQQVTLRCSSQSGHNTVSWYQQALGQGPQFIFQYYREEENGRGNFPPRFSGLQFPNYSSELNVNALELDDSALYLCASSLDRVHNYGYTFGSGTRLTVV.

CDR3 in amino acids: CASTWVGSSYNEQFF. CDR3 bases: TGCGCCAGCACGTGGGTAGGGAGCTCCTACAATGAGCAGTTCTTC. J is TRBJ2-1 and V is TRBV10-1; the D gene is possibly TRBD2 (5 bases). There are 15 residues in the CDR3. The germline CDR1 and CDR2 sequences are WNHNN and SYGVQD (reference sequence). Trimming took 7 bases from V and 0 from J, leaving 13 bases between them.

V and J are TRBV19 and TRBJ1-3; no clear D gene. Trimming left V 7 bases short and J 0 bases short, with 10 bases between. The CDR3 is 14 amino acids. Germline CDR1 and CDR2: LNHDA and SQIVND (reference sequence). CDR3 DNA: TGTGCCAGTATCCGGAGTGCCTCTGGAAACACCATATATTTT. It yields the protein CASIRSASGNTIYF.